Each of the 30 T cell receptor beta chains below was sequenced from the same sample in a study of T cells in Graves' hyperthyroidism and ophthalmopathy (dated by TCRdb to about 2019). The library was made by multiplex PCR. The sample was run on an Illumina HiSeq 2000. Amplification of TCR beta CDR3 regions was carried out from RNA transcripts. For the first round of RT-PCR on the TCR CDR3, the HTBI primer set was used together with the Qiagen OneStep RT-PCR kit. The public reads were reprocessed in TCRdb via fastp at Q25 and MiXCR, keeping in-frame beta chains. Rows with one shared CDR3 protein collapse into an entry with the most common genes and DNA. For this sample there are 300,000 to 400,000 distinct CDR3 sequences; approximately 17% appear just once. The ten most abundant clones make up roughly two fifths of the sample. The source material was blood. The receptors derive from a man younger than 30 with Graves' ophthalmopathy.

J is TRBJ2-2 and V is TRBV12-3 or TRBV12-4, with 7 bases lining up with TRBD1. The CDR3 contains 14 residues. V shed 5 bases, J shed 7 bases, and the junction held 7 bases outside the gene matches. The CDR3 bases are TGTGCCAGCAGTGACCCTACAGGGGTCGGGGAGCTGTTTTTT. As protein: CASSDPTGVGELFF.

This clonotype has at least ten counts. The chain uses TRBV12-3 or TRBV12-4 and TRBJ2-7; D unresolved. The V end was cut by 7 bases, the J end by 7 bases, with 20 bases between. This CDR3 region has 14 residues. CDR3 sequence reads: CASTTATAPREQYF. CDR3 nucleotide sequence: TGTGCCAGCACTACCGCGACGGCTCCTAGGGAGCAGTACTTC.

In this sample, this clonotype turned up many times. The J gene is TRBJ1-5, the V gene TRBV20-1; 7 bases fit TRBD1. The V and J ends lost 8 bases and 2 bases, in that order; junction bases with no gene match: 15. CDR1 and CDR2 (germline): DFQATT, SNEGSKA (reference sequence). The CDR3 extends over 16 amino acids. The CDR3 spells CSLRGTAARRNQPQHF. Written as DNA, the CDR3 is TGCAGTCTTCGTGGGACAGCGGCTAGACGCAATCAGCCCCAGCATTTT.

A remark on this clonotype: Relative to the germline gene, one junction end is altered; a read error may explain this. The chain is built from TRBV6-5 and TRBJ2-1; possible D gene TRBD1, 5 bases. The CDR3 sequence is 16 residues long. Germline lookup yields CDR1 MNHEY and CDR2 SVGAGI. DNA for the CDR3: TGTGCCAGCAGTTACGGGGCAGGAGAAATCGACAATGAGCGGTTCTTC. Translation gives CASSYGAGEIDNERFF.

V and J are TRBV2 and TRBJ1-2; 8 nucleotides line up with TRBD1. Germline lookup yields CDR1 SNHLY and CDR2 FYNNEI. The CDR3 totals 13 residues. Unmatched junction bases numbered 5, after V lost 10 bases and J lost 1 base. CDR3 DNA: TGTGCCATCACACAGGGGGATAACTATGGCTACACCTTC. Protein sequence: CAITQGDNYGYTF.

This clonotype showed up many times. The CDR3 is CASSQEWQGNSPLHF. CDR3 DNA sequence: TGTGCCAGCAGCCAAGAATGGCAGGGTAATTCACCCCTCCACTTT. The rearrangement uses TRBV3-1 and TRBJ1-6, with D possibly TRBD1 on 5 matching bases. The CDR3 covers 15 residues. CDR1 is LGHDT, CDR2 YNNKEL, per germline (reference sequence). V lost 0 bases and J lost 6, with 9 bases in between.

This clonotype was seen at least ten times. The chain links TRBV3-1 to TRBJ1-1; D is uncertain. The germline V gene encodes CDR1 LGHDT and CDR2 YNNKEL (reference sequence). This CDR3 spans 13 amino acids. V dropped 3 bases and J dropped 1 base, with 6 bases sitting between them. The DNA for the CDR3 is TGTGCCAGCAGCCATGGGAGGAACACTGAAGCTTTCTTT. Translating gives CASSHGRNTEAFF.

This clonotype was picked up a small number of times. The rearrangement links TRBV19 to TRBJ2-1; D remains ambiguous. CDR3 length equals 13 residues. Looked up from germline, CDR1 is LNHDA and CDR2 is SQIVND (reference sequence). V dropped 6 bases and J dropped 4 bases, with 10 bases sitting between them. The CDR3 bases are TGTGCCAGTAGAGGCACCGGATACAATGAGCAGTTCTTC. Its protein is CASRGTGYNEQFF.

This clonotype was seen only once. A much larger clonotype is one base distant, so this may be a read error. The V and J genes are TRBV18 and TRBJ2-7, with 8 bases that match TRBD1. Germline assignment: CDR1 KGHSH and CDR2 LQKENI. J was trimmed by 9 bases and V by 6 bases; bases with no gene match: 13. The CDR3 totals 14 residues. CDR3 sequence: CASSPADRGPGQYF. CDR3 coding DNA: TGTGCCAGCTCCCCGGCCGACAGGGGACCCGGGCAGTACTTC. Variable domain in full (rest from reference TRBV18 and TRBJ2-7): NAGVMQNPRHLVRRRGQEARLRCSPMKGHSHVYWYRQLPEEGLKFMVYLQKENIIDESGMPKERFSAEFPKEGPSILRIQQVVRGDSAAYFCASSPADRGPGQYFGPGTRLTVT.

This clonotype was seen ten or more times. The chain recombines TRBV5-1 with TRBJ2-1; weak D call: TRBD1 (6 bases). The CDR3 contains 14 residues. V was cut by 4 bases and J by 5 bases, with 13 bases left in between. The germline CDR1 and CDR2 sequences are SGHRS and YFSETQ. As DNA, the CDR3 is TGCGCCAGCAGCAACCGGGACAATGACAATGAGCAGTTCTTC. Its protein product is CASSNRDNDNEQFF.

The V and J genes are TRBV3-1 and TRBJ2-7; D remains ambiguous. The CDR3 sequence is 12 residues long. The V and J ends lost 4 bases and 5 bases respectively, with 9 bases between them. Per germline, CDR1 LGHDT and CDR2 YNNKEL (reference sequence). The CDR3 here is CASSPLGNEQYF. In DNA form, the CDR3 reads TGTGCCAGCAGCCCCCTTGGTAACGAGCAGTACTTC.

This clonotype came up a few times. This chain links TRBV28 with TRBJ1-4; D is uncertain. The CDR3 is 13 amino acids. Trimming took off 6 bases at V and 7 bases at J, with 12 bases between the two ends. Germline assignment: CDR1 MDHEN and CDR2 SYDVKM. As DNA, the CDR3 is TGTGCCAGCAGCCAGACCACTGCTGAAAAACTGTTTTTT. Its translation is CASSQTTAEKLFF.

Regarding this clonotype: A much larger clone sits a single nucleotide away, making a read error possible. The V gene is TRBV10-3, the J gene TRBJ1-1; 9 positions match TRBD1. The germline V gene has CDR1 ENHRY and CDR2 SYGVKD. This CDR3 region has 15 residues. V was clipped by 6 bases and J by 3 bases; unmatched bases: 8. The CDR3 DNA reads TGTGCCATCAGCGCCGGGACAGGGCCGGACACTGAAGCTTTCTTT. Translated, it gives CAISAGTGPDTEAFF.

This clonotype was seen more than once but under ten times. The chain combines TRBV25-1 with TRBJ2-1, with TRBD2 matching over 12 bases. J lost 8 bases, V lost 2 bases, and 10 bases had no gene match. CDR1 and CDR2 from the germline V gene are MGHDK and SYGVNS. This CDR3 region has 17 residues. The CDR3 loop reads CASSEGSLAGGRDEQFF. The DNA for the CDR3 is TGTGCCAGCAGTGAAGGCTCTCTAGCGGGGGGGCGGGATGAGCAGTTCTTC.

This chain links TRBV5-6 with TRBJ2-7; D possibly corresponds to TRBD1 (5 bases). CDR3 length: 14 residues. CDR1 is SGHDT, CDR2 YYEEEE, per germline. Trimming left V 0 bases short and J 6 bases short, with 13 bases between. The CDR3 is CASSLAAGPVEQYF. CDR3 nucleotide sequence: TGTGCCAGCAGCTTGGCGGCAGGGCCAGTCGAGCAGTACTTC.

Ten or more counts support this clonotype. Here the CDR3 reads CASNDPRQEGNEQFF. The CDR3 DNA follows: TGTGCCAGCAACGATCCCCGGCAGGAAGGGAATGAGCAGTTCTTC. V is TRBV2 and J is TRBJ2-1; D is unresolved. V was cut by 7 bases and J by 7 bases, with 20 bases left in between. The CDR3 runs 15 residues. Germline V CDR1 and CDR2: SNHLY, FYNNEI.

The DNA for the CDR3 is TGTGCCAGCAGTCGCCCCGGGACAGGGATCGACAATGAGCAGTTCTTC. Translated: CASSRPGTGIDNEQFF. This chain joins TRBV2 and TRBJ2-1; 9 bases are a match to TRBD1. Looked up from germline, CDR1 is SNHLY and CDR2 is FYNNEI. V trimming: 5 bases; J trimming: 5 bases; junction bases outside the gene matches: 10. This CDR3 contains 16 residues.

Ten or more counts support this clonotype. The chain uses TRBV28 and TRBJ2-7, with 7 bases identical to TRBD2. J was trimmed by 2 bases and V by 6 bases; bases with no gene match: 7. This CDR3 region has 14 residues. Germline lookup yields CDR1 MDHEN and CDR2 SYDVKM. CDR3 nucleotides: TGTGCCAGCAGACGGGGAGCGGGAACCTACGAGCAGTACTTC. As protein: CASRRGAGTYEQYF.

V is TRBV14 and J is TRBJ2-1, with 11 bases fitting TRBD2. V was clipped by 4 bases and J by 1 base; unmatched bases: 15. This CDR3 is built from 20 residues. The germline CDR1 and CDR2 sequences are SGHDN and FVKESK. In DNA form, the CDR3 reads TGTGCCAGCAGCCGTGAGATTAGCGGGGGGGCCCCCCTGTCCTACAATGAGCAGTTCTTC. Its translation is CASSREISGGAPLSYNEQFF.

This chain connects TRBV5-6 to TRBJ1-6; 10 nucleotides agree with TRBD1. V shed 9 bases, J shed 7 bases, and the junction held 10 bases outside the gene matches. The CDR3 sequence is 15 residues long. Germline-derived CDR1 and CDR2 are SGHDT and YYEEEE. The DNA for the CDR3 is TGTGCCACCCGACAGGGGGCTTTGGTGAATTCACCCCTCCACTTT. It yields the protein CATRQGALVNSPLHF. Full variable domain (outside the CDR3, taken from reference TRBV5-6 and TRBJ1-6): DAGVTQSPTHLIKTRGQQVTLRCSPKSGHDTVSWYQQALGQGPQFIFQYYEEEERQRGNFPDRFSGHQFPNYSSELNVNALLLGDSALYLCATRQGALVNSPLHFGNGTRLTVT.

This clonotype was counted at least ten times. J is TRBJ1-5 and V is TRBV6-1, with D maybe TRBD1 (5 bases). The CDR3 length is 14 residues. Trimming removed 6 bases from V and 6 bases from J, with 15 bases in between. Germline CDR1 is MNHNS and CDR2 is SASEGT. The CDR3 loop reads CASRRGGAAQPQHF. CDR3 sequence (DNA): TGTGCCAGCAGACGGGGAGGGGCGGCTCAGCCCCAGCATTTT.

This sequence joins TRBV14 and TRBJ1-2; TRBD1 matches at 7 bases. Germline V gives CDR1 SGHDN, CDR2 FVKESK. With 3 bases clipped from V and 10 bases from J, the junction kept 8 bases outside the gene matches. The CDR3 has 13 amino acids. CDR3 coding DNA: TGTGCCAGCAGCCACTTCTCTACAGGGGACTACACCTTC. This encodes CASSHFSTGDYTF.

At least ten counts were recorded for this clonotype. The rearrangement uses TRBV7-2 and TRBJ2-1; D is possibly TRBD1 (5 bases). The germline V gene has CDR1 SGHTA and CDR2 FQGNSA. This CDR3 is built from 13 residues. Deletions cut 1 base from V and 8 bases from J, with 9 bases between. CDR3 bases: TGTGCCAGCAGCTTAGGGGGCCTCCATGAGCAGTTCTTC. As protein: CASSLGGLHEQFF.

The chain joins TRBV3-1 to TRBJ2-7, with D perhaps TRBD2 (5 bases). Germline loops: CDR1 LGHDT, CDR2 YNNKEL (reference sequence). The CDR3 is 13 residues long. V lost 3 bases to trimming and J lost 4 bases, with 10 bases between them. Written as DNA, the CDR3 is TGTGCCAGCAGCCACGAGGGCGCTTACGAGCAGTACTTC. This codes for CASSHEGAYEQYF.

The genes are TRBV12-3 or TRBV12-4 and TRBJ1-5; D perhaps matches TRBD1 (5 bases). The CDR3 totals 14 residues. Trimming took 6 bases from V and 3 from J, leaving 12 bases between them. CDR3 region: CASSFSGNNQPQHF. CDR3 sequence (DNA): TGTGCCAGCAGCTTTTCAGGGAACAATCAGCCCCAGCATTTT.

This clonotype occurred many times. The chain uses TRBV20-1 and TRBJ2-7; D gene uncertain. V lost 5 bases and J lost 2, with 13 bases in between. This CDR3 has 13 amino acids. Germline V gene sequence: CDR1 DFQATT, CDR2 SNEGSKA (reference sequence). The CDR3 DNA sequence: TGCAGTGCTTTCCTGGACCAAACCTACGAGCAGTACTTC. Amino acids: CSAFLDQTYEQYF.

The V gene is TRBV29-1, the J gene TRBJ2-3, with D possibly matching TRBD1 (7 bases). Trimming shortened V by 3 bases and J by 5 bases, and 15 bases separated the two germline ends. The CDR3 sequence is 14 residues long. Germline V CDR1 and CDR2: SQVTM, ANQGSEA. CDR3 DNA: TGCAGCGTTGACAGGGGGACTCTTGGAGATACGCAGTATTTT. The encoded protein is CSVDRGTLGDTQYF.

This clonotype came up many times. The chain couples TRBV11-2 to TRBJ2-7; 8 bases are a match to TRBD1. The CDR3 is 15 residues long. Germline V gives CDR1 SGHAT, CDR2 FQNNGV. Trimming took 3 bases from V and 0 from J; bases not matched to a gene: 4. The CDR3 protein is CASSFSGGYSYEQYF. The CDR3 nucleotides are TGTGCCAGCAGCTTTTCAGGGGGCTACTCCTACGAGCAGTACTTC.

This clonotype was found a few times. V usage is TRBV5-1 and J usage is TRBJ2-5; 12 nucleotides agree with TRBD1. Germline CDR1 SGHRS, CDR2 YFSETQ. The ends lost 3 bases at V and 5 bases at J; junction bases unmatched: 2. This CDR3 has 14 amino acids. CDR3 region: CASSSGQGAETQYF. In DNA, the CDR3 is TGCGCCAGCAGCTCGGGACAGGGGGCGGAGACCCAGTACTTC.

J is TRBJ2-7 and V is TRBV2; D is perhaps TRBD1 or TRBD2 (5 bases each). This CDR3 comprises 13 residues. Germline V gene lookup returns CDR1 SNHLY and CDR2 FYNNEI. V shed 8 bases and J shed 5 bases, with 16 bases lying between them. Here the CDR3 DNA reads TGTGCCAGCGGCCGGGGCGGCGAGCACGAGCAGTACTTC. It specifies CASGRGGEHEQYF.